A single sample gave rise to the 6 T cell receptor beta chains below, sequenced in a study of blood T cell repertoires in COVID-19. Sequencing was performed with immunoSEQ multiplex PCR; in TCRdb, only in-frame clones are kept and a portion is missing. The table has approximately 440,000 clones, roughly nine tenths seen once. The sequencing sample was made of PBMCs or T cells enriched from blood (not recorded which). Every receptor here comes from a woman aged 18-30 years who had recovered from COVID-19.

This chain joins TRBV15 and TRBJ1-2, with 7 bases lining up with TRBD1. Trimming took 5 bases from V and 4 from J; bases not matched to a gene: 7. The germline CDR1 and CDR2 sequences are LNHNV and YYDKDF (reference sequence). The CDR3 has 14 amino acids. This CDR3 reads CATSPQTGFYGYTF. The CDR3 DNA is TGTGCCACCAGCCCTCAGACAGGGTTCTATGGCTACACCTTC. Variable domain in full (rest from reference TRBV15 and TRBJ1-2): DAMVIQNPRYQVTQFGKPVTLSCSQTLNHNVMYWYQQKSSQAPKLLFHYYDKDFNNEADTPDNFQSRRPNTSFCFLDIRSPGLGDTAMYLCATSPQTGFYGYTFGSGTRLTVV.

With respect to this clone: The same CDR3 arises from other DNA sequences in this sample as well. V usage is TRBV12-3 or TRBV12-4 and J usage is TRBJ1-1; D remains unclear. The V gene lost 8 bases and the J gene lost 3 bases, with 10 bases spanning the gap. This CDR3 comprises 12 residues. This CDR3 is CASGGRDTEAFF. CDR3 coding DNA: TGTGCCAGCGGAGGACGGGACACTGAAGCTTTCTTT.

The chain couples TRBV7-9 to TRBJ1-2, with a tentative D call TRBD1 (6 bases). Trimming took 5 bases from V and 7 from J, leaving 14 bases between them. This CDR3 comprises 13 residues. Germline lookup yields CDR1 SEHNR and CDR2 FQNEAQ (reference sequence). The CDR3 region has the DNA TGTGCCAGCAGCCGCTTACAGGGTTCTGGCTACACCTTC. Translated, it gives CASSRLQGSGYTF.

This clone was seen just once. This chain uses TRBV6-5 with TRBJ2-7, with 7 bases fitting TRBD1. There are 13 residues in the CDR3. The V gene end was trimmed by 7 bases and the J gene end by 5 bases; junction bases not matched to a gene: 8. Germline values: CDR1 MNHEY, CDR2 SVGAGI. For the CDR3, the DNA is TGTGCCAGCAACCAGGGGGAGTTCGACGAGCAGTACTTC. Encoded protein: CASNQGEFDEQYF.

The chain recombines TRBV6-6 with TRBJ2-5; 7 bases align to TRBD2. Germline lookup yields CDR1 MNHNY and CDR2 SVGAGI (reference sequence). V shed 7 bases and J 2 bases; nucleotides not matched to a gene: 13. The CDR3 runs 16 residues. The DNA of the CDR3 is TGTGCCAGCACCCGGGGAACTAGCGAGGTTCAAGAGACCCAGTACTTC. It yields the protein CASTRGTSEVQETQYF.

The chain recombines TRBV7-2 with TRBJ1-6; 7 bases agree with TRBD1. Germline CDR1 SGHTA, CDR2 FQGNSA. The junction had 14 bases not matched to a gene; V was cut back by 5 bases and J by 7 bases. The CDR3 is 17 amino acids. The CDR3 DNA is TGTGCCAGCAGCCCTAGACGCTCGGGACAGCTAAATTCACCCCTCCACTTT. This encodes CASSPRRSGQLNSPLHF.